One sample yielded the 18 T cell receptor beta chains listed below, sequenced in a study of blood T cell repertoires in COVID-19. Profiled with immunoSEQ multiplex PCR; TCRdb holds only in-frame clones, not every one. The data contain more than 45,000 clones, roughly 89% of them singletons. The sample taken for sequencing was peripheral blood. These TCRs come from a woman aged 55-69 years with COVID-19, enrolled during active disease.

CDR3 sequence: CASSEIGGSQSPLHF. CDR3 bases: TGTGCCAGCAGTGAAATAGGCGGCTCCCAATCACCCCTCCACTTT. The V gene is TRBV6-1, the J gene TRBJ1-6; no reliable D call. Germline V CDR1 and CDR2: MNHNS, SASEGT. Trimming removed 2 bases at V and 10 bases at J, with 15 bases between. This CDR3 comprises 15 residues.

J is TRBJ2-7 and V is TRBV7-8; the D gene is possibly TRBD2 (5 bases). The CDR3 extends over 13 amino acids. CDR1 and CDR2 (germline): SGHVS, FQNEAQ. Trimming removed 5 bases at V and 4 bases at J, with 12 bases between. The CDR3 here is CASSRSTGYEQYF. The CDR3 DNA reads as TGTGCCAGCAGCCGCAGTACGGGGTACGAGCAGTACTTC.

The chain is built from TRBV3-1 (or the pseudogene TRBV3-2) and TRBJ2-6; D call uncertain. The CDR3 runs to 20 residues. V was trimmed by 2 bases and J by 4 bases, leaving 24 bases between them. Per germline, CDR1 LGHDT and CDR2 YNNKEL (reference sequence). CDR3 amino acids: CASSQFPPVSAAVGANVLTF. The CDR3 DNA follows: TGTGCCAGCAGCCAATTCCCTCCTGTGAGTGCCGCTGTGGGGGCCAACGTCCTGACTTTC.

The V and J genes are TRBV9 and TRBJ2-2; TRBD1 might be the D (7 bases). Germline CDR1 is SGDLS and CDR2 is YYNGEE. This CDR3 comprises 17 residues. V dropped 3 bases and J dropped 5 bases, with 20 bases sitting between them. Written as DNA, the CDR3 is TGTGCCAGCAGCGGACGGACAGGTAGCGGCATGACCGGGGAGCTGTTTTTT. It specifies CASSGRTGSGMTGELFF.

With regard to this clone: An end of the junction does not agree with germline; a read error may underlie this. V gene TRBV28 combines with J gene TRBJ1-1; 10 bases are a match to TRBD1. CDR1 and CDR2 (germline): MDHEN, SYDVKM. This CDR3 comprises 18 residues. The CDR3 DNA is TGTGCCAGCAGTTTCGTGACAGGGGGCCGGACGGTGAACACTGAAGCTTTTTTT. It codes for CASSFVTGGRTVNTEAFF.

This clone came up once. The chain joins TRBV5-1 to TRBJ1-3; D might be TRBD1 (5 bases). Germline-derived CDR1 and CDR2 are SGHRS and YFSETQ. The CDR3 length is 13 residues. Trimming removed 4 bases from V and 8 bases from J, with 13 bases in between. CDR3 sequence (DNA): TGCGCCAGCAGCCCGGGACTGAGGGACACCATATATTTT. Translated: CASSPGLRDTIYF.

The J gene is TRBJ1-4, the V gene TRBV11-2; 9 bases map to TRBD1. CDR1 is SGHAT and CDR2 is FQNNGV in the germline V gene. The V and J ends lost 5 bases and 5 bases, in that order; junction bases with no gene match: 3. The CDR3 is 14 residues long. The CDR3 sequence is CASSLGTGNEKLFF. CDR3 DNA sequence: TGTGCCAGCAGCCTGGGGACAGGGAATGAAAAACTGTTTTTT.

In this sample, this clone turned up a few times. The chain joins TRBV7-8 to TRBJ1-2, with D possibly being TRBD1 (6 bases). This CDR3 comprises 14 residues. CDR1 and CDR2 from the germline V gene are SGHVS and FQNEAQ. Between the trimmed V and J ends, which lost 5 bases and 8 bases, there was a span of 18 bases. CDR3 nucleotide sequence: TGTGCCAGCAGCGCTTCCGGGGCCACAGGGGGCTACACCTTC. Amino acid sequence: CASSASGATGGYTF.

The rearrangement joins TRBV28 to TRBJ2-7; unclear D gene. V was trimmed by 5 bases and J by 5 bases, leaving 13 bases between them. Germline CDR1 is MDHEN and CDR2 is SYDVKM. The CDR3 has 13 amino acids. The CDR3 loop is CASSLPLQDEQYF. DNA for the CDR3: TGTGCCAGCAGTCTCCCCCTCCAGGACGAGCAGTACTTC.

This rearrangement joins TRBV19 to TRBJ1-2; 8 bases are shared with TRBD1. The CDR3 is made up of 14 amino acids. The trim removed 7 bases at V and 6 bases at J, leaving 10 bases unmatched. Germline loops: CDR1 LNHDA, CDR2 SQIVND (reference sequence). The CDR3 protein is CASTPDRVSHGYTF. Written as DNA, the CDR3 is TGTGCCAGTACCCCGGACAGGGTTAGCCATGGCTACACCTTC.

This chain uses TRBV19 with TRBJ2-1, with D possibly TRBD2 on 6 matching bases. V lost 3 bases to trimming and J lost 5 bases, with 11 bases between them. This CDR3 has 14 amino acids. Per the germline V gene, CDR1 is LNHDA and CDR2 is SQIVND (reference sequence). CDR3 sequence reads: CASSMGGRNNEQFF. The CDR3 DNA sequence: TGTGCCAGTAGTATGGGAGGCCGTAACAATGAGCAGTTCTTC. Variable domain in full (rest from reference TRBV19 and TRBJ2-1): DGGITQSPKYLFRKEGQNVTLSCEQNLNHDAMYWYRQDPGQGLRLIYYSQIVNDFQKGDIAEGYSVSREKKESFPLTVTSAQKNPTAFYLCASSMGGRNNEQFFGPGTRLTVL.

This sequence joins TRBV11-2 and TRBJ1-2; 7 bases fit TRBD1. The V gene's germline CDR1 is SGHAT and CDR2 FQNNGV. V was pared by 5 bases and J by 2 bases, with 5 bases of the junction left unmatched. The CDR3 sequence is 14 residues long. CDR3 sequence reads: CASSRGDSNYGYTF. The CDR3 nucleotides are TGTGCCAGCAGCCGAGGGGACAGCAACTATGGCTACACCTTC. Full variable domain (rest looked up from reference TRBV11-2 and TRBJ1-2): EAGVAQSPRYKIIEKRQSVAFWCNPISGHATLYWYQQILGQGPKLLIQFQNNGVVDDSQLPKDRFSAERLKGVDSTLKIQPAKLEDSAVYLCASSRGDSNYGYTFGSGTRLTVV.

The chain uses TRBV7-9 and TRBJ2-5; no firm D call. The germline V gene encodes CDR1 SEHNR and CDR2 FQNEAQ (reference sequence). Trimming stripped 5 bases from V and 4 bases from J, with 8 bases between. The CDR3 covers 12 residues. CDR3 nucleotide sequence: TGTGCCAGCAGCCCGTCGAGAGAGACCCAGTACTTC. Amino acid sequence: CASSPSRETQYF. The whole variable domain, remainder taken from reference TRBV7-9 and TRBJ2-5, is DTGVSQNPRHKITKRGQNVTFRCDPISEHNRLYWYRQTLGQGPEFLTYFQNEAQLEKSRLLSDRFSAERPKGSFSTLEIQRTEQGDSAMYLCASSPSRETQYFGPGTRLLVL.

The rearrangement uses TRBV6-4 and TRBJ2-3; the match to TRBD2 covers 8 bases. The CDR3 loop spans 15 amino acids. From germline, CDR1 is MRHNA and CDR2 SNTAGT. With 0 bases clipped from V and 1 base from J, the junction kept 0 bases outside the gene matches. CDR3 bases: TGTGCCAGCAGTGACTCGCGGGAGGGCACAGATACGCAGTATTTT. Translated, it gives CASSDSREGTDTQYF.

This clone was detected once. The rearrangement links TRBV7-3 to TRBJ2-3; D perhaps matches TRBD2 (6 bases). This CDR3 has 14 residues. Germline CDR1 SGHTA, CDR2 FQGTGA. The V gene lost 8 bases and the J gene lost 4 bases, with 16 bases spanning the gap. The CDR3 region is CASGAEGGPDTQYF. For the CDR3, the DNA is TGTGCCAGCGGGGCAGAGGGAGGTCCAGATACGCAGTATTTT.

This chain uses TRBV15 with TRBJ1-4, with D unresolved. The CDR3 contains 14 residues. V shed 4 bases and J shed 8 bases, with 14 bases lying between them. Germline CDR1 reads LNHNV; CDR2 reads YYDKDF (reference sequence). CDR3 residues: CATSTGLGEEKLFF. As DNA, the CDR3 is TGTGCCACCAGCACGGGTCTTGGTGAGGAAAAACTGTTTTTT.

In this sample, this clone turned up once. V is TRBV18 and J is TRBJ1-1, with unresolved D. The germline V and J ends were trimmed by 1 base and 2 bases, with 5 bases remaining between them. The CDR3 is 13 residues long. The germline V gene has CDR1 KGHSH and CDR2 LQKENI. This CDR3 is CASSPQYNTEAFF. In DNA, the CDR3 is TGTGCCAGCTCACCACAATATAACACTGAAGCTTTCTTT.

V is TRBV12-2 and J is TRBJ2-2; TRBD1 is the table's D call and was not checked against the DNA. TRBV12-2 is deemed a pseudogene. This CDR3 is built from 16 residues. CDR3 protein: CASRLWGQGGKEELFF. In DNA form, the CDR3 reads TGTGCAAGTCGCTTATGGGGACAGGGTGGAAAGGAGGAGCTGTTTTTT.